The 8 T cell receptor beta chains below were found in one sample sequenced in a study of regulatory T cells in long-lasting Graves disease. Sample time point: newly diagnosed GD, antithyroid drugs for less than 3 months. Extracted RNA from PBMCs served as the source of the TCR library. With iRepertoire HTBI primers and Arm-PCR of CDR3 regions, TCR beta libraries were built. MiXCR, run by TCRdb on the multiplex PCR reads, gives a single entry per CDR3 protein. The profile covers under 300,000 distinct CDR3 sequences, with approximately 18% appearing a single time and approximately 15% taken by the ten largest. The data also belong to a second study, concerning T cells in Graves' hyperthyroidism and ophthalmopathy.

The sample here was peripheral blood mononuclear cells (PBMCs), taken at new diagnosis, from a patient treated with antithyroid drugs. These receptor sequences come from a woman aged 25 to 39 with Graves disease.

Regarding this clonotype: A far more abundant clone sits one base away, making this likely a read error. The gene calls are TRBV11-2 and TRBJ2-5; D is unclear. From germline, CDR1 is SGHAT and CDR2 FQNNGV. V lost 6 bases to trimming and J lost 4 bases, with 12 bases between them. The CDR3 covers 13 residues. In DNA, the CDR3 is TGTGCCAGCAGTGAGGCGCTTAGAGAGACCCAGTACTTC. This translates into CASSEALRETQYF.

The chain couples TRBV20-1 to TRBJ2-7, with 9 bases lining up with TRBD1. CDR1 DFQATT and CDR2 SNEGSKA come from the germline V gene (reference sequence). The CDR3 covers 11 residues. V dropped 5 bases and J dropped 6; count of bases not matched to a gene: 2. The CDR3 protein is CSASGQGEQYF. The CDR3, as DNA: TGCAGTGCTTCGGGACAGGGCGAGCAGTACTTC.

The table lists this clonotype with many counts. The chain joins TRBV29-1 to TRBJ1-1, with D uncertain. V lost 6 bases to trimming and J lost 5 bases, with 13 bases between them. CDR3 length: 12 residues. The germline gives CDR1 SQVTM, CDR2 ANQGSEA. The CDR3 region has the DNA TGCAGCGTCGGTTCGGCGGAAACTGAAGCTTTCTTT. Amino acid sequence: CSVGSAETEAFF. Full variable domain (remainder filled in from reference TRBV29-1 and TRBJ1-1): SAVISQKPSRDICQRGTSLTIQCQVDSQVTMMFWYRQQPGQSLTLIATANQGSEATYESGFVIDKFPISRPNLTFSTLTVSNMSPEDSSIYLCSVGSAETEAFFGQGTRLTVV.

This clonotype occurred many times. The CDR3 DNA sequence: TGTGCCAGCAGCTCCGGGACAGGGAGGAACACTGAAGCTTTCTTT. This codes for CASSSGTGRNTEAFF. The chain uses TRBV5-4 and TRBJ1-1; 9 nucleotides line up with TRBD1. This CDR3 region has 15 residues. Germline-derived CDR1 and CDR2 are SGHNT and YYREEE (reference sequence). The trim removed 3 bases at V and 1 base at J, leaving 4 bases unmatched.

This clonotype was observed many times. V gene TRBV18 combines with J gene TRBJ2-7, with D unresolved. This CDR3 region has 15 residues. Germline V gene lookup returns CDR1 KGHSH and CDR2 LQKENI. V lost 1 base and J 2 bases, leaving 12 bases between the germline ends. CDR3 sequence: CASSPRRQLTYEQYF. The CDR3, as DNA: TGTGCCAGCTCACCACGTCGGCAACTTACCTACGAGCAGTACTTC. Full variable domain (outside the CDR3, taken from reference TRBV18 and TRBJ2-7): NAGVMQNPRHLVRRRGQEARLRCSPMKGHSHVYWYRQLPEEGLKFMVYLQKENIIDESGMPKERFSAEFPKEGPSILRIQQVVRGDSAAYFCASSPRRQLTYEQYFGPGTRLTVT.

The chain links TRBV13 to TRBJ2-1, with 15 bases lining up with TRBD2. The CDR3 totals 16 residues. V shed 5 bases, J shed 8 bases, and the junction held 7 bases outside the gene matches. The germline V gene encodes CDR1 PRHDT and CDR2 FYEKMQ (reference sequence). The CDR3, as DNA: TGTGCCAGCAGCCCCTGGACTAGCGGGGGGGCCTATGAGCAGTTCTTC. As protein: CASSPWTSGGAYEQFF.

CDR3 residues: CASTKDNSNQPQHF. The DNA of the CDR3 is TGTGCCAGCACCAAGGATAACAGCAATCAGCCCCAGCATTTT. The rearrangement uses TRBV6-1 and TRBJ1-5; D gene unclear. The CDR3 extends over 14 amino acids. The germline V and J ends were trimmed by 7 bases and 1 base, with 11 bases remaining between them. Germline CDR1 reads MNHNS; CDR2 reads SASEGT.

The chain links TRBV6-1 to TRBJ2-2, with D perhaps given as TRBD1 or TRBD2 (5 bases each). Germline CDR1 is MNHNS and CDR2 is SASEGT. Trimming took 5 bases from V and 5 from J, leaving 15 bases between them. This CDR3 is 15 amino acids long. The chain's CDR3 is CASSPLGRRTGELFF. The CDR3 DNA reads TGTGCCAGCAGTCCTCTGGGACGGCGGACCGGGGAGCTGTTTTTT.